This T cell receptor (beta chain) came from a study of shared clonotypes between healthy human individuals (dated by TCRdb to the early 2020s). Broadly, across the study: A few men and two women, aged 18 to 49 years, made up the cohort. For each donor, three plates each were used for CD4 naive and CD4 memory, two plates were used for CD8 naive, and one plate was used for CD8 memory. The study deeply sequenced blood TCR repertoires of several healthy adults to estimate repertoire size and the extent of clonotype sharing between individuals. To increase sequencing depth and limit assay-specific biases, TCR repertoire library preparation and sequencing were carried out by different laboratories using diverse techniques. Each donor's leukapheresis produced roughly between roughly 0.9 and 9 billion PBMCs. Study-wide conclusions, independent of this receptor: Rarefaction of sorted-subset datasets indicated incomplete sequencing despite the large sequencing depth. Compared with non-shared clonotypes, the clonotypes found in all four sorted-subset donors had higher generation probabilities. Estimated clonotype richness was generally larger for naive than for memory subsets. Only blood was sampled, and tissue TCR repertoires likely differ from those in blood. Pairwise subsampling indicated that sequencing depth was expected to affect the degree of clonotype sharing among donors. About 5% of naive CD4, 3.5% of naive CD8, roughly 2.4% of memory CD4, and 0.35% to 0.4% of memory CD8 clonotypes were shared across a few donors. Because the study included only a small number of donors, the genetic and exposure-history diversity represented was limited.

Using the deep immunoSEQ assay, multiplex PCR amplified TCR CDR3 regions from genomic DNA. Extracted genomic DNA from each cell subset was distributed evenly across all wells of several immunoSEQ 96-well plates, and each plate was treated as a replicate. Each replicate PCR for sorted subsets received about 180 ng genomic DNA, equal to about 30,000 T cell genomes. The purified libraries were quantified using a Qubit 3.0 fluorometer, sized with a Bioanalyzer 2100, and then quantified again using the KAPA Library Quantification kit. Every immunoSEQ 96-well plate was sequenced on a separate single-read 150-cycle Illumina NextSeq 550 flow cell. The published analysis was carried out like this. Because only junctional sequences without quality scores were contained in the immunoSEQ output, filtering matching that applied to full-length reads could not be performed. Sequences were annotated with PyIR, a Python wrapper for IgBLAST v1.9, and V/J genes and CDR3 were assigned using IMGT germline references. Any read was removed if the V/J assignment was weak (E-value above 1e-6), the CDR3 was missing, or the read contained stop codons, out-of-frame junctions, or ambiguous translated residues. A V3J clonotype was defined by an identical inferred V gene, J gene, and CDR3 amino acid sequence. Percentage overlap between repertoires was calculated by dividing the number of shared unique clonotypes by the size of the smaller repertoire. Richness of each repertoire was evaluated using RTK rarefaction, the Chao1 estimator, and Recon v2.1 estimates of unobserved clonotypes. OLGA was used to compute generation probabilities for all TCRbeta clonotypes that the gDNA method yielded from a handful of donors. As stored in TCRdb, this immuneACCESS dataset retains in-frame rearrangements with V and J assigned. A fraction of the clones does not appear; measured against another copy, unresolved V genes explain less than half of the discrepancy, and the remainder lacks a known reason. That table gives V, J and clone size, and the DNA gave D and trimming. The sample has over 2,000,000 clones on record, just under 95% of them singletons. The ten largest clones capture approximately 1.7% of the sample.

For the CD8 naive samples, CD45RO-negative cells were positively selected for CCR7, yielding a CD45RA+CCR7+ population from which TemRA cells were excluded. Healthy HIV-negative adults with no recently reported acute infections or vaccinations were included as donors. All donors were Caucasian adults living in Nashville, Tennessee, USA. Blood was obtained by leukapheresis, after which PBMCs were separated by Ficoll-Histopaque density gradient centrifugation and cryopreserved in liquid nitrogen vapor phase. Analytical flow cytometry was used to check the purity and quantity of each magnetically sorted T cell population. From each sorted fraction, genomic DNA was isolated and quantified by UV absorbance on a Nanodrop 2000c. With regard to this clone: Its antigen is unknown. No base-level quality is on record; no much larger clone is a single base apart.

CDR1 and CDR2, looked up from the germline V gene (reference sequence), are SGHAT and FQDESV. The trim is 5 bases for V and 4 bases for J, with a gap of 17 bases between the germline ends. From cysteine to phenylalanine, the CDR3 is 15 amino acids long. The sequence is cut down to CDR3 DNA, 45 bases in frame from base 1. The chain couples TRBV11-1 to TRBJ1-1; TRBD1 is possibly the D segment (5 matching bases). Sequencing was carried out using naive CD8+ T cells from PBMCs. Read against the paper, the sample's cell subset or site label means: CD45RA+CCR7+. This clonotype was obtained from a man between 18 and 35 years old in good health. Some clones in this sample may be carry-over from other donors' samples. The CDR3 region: CASSPEGIGITEAFF. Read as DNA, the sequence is TGTGCCAGCAGCCCGGAGGGGATTGGGATCACTGAAGCTTTCTTT. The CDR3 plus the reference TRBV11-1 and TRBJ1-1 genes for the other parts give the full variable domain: EAEVAQSPRYKITEKSQAVAFWCDPISGHATLYWYRQILGQGPELLVQFQDESVVDDSQLPKDRFSAERLKGVDSTLKIQPAELGDSAMYLCASSPEGIGITEAFFGQGTRLTVV.